What follows are 6 T cell receptor beta chains derived from one specimen sequenced in a study of shared clonotypes between healthy human individuals. The data were produced by immunoSEQ multiplex PCR, yet TCRdb's version contains in-frame clones alone and is incomplete. The data contain approximately 980,000 clones, 76% of them singletons. Sequenced: memory CD4+ T cells sorted from blood. Regarding subset: CD45RA-negative fraction. The origin of the receptors is a young man in good health.

The chain couples TRBV5-1 to TRBJ2-1; 8 bases fit TRBD2. Germline assignment: CDR1 SGHRS and CDR2 YFSETQ. The CDR3 covers 16 residues. V lost 0 bases and J lost 4; bases outside the gene matches: 6. The CDR3: CASSLVPGLGYNEQFF. The CDR3 DNA sequence: TGCGCCAGCAGCTTGGTTCCGGGACTAGGATACAATGAGCAGTTCTTC.

Only a few counts were recorded for this clone. The chain carries TRBV5-4 and TRBJ1-6; 9 bases are a match to TRBD1. Losses at the gene ends were 2 bases for V and 11 bases for J; bases not matched to a gene: 5. The length of the CDR3 is 14 residues. Germline V CDR1 and CDR2: SGHNT, YYREEE (reference sequence). The chain's CDR3 is CASSLTGGLAPLHF. DNA of the CDR3: TGTGCCAGCAGCTTAACAGGGGGCTTGGCACCCCTCCACTTT.

This chain joins TRBV28 and TRBJ2-2; D is perhaps TRBD1 (6 bases). The CDR3 totals 15 residues. The germline V gene encodes CDR1 MDHEN and CDR2 SYDVKM. V was clipped by 3 bases and J by 5 bases, with 13 bases between them. Written as DNA, the CDR3 is TGTGCCAGCAGTTTGATGGACAGCCCGACCGGGGAGCTGTTTTTT. Its translation: CASSLMDSPTGELFF.

The sample holds many counts of this clone. At the DNA level, this CDR3 is encoded by other sequences in the same sample as well. The genes are TRBV6-6 and TRBJ2-5; 8 positions match TRBD2. CDR3 length: 15 amino acids. Per the germline V gene, CDR1 is MNHNY and CDR2 is SVGAGI (reference sequence). Unmatched junction bases numbered 8, after V lost 6 bases and J lost 2 bases. The DNA for the CDR3 is TGTGCCAGCAGAGGTACTAGCGGAGTGCAAGAGACCCAGTACTTC. Translating it yields CASRGTSGVQETQYF.

J is TRBJ2-7 and V is TRBV5-1; D ambiguous. The CDR3 has 12 residues. V lost 4 bases and J 7 bases, leaving 12 bases between the germline ends. Germline V gene sequence: CDR1 SGHRS, CDR2 YFSETQ. The CDR3 DNA reads TGCGCCAGCAGCCCTGGCGTTAGGGAGCAGTACTTC. It yields the protein CASSPGVREQYF.

J is TRBJ1-2 and V is TRBV10-3; tentatively, D is TRBD1 (6 bases). The ends were cut back, 2 bases at V and 4 bases at J, with 14 bases in the middle. Germline-derived CDR1 and CDR2 are ENHRY and SYGVKD. The CDR3 covers 15 residues. This CDR3 reads CAISEGGQYLYGYTF. CDR3 bases: TGTGCCATCAGTGAGGGAGGACAGTACCTCTATGGCTACACCTTC.